Each of the 2 T cell receptor beta chains below was sequenced from the same sample in a study of shared clonotypes between healthy human individuals (dated by TCRdb to between 2020 and 2021). The library was built by means of the immunoSEQ multiplex PCR assay. Here the immuneACCESS table is served through TCRdb, limited to in-frame sequences with V and J called. Missing clones are a known gap in these copies; in checked studies unresolved V genes cover under half, and the rest lacks a known reason. The table for this sample lists about 100,000 clones; 60% to 75% of them were counted only once. The ten largest clones add up to about half of the sample. Material: memory CD8+ T cells sorted from blood. This specimen's cell subset or site label, per the study, means: CD45RO+ cells pooled with CCR7-negative TemRA cells. Source of these receptors: a man aged 25 to 40 in good health.

V is TRBV25-1 and J is TRBJ2-1, with D possibly TRBD2 on 6 matching bases. Per the germline V gene, CDR1 is MGHDK and CDR2 is SYGVNS. The CDR3 is 18 residues long. V lost 2 bases and J lost 5, with 22 bases in between. In nucleotides, the CDR3 is TGTGCCAGCAGTGAAAGAAGTGCTGGGTCTGGGGGGAACAATGAGCAGTTCTTC. The encoded protein is CASSERSAGSGGNNEQFF.

The chain combines TRBV15 with TRBJ2-1; no firm D call. The CDR3 is 12 amino acids. Between the trimmed V and J ends, which lost 0 bases and 7 bases, there was a span of 4 bases. Germline-derived CDR1 and CDR2 are LNHNV and YYDKDF (reference sequence). DNA of the CDR3: TGTGCCACCAGCAGAGATATAAATGAGCAGTTCTTC. It specifies CATSRDINEQFF.